A selection of T cell receptor beta chains follows, all from one sample in a study of early T cells in non-severe SARS-CoV-2 infection. Using its own MiXCR run on the 5' RACE reads, TCRdb lists one record per CDR3 protein. The sample records about 61,000 distinct CDR3 sequences, about 12% being singletons. Source: whole blood, taken at baseline. The receptors stem from an adult who was a healthcare worker with PCR-confirmed SARS-CoV-2 infection or an uninfected control (not recorded which). The donor label of this sample is uncertain. CDR3s include the opening cysteine and the closing phenylalanine or tryptophan. The D gene is left open where the match is weak. Size tells how often a clone was seen (once, few, many) or the class of an expanded clone, and some rows leave it out.

NA,TRBJ2-3,TRBV11-1,TRBD2,CASSLSERGTDTQYF,TGTGCCAGCAGCTTAAGCGAGCGGGGGACAGATACGCAGTATTTT
many,TRBJ2-3,TRBV5-1,NA,CASSLEGEDTQYF,TGCGCCAGCAGCTTGGAAGGGGAAGATACGCAGTATTTT
many,TRBJ1-1,TRBV3-1,NA,CASSQDPGVLSTEAFF,TGTGCCAGCAGCCAAGACCCCGGTGTCCTGAGCACTGAAGCTTTCTTT
NA,TRBJ2-3,TRBV3-1,TRBD2,CASSGTSGNIDTQYF,TGTGCCAGCAGCGGGACTAGCGGGAACATAGATACGCAGTATTTT
NA,TRBJ1-1,TRBV5-1,NA,CASSLAGGPLNTEAFF,TGCGCCAGCAGCTTGGCCGGCGGACCCCTGAACACTGAAGCTTTCTTT
few,TRBJ2-1,TRBV20-1,NA,CSVRENEQFF,TGCAGTGTCAGAGAAAATGAGCAGTTCTTC
NA,TRBJ2-6,TRBV6-5,NA,CASSPRTSSGANVLTF,TGTGCCAGCAGTCCCCGGACATCCTCTGGGGCCAACGTCCTGACTTTC
few,TRBJ1-2,TRBV6-2/TRBV6-3,NA,CASSTRGFIDGYTF,TGTGCCAGCAGTACCAGGGGTTTTATCGATGGCTACACCTTC
few,TRBJ1-4,TRBV20-1,NA,CSARDLLATNEKLFF,TGCAGTGCTAGAGATCTGCTAGCAACTAATGAAAAACTGTTTTTT
NA,TRBJ1-5,TRBV24-1,TRBD1,CATSDWDSYQPQHF,TGTGCCACCAGTGATTGGGACAGCTATCAGCCCCAGCATTTT
NA,TRBJ2-1,TRBV7-9,TRBD1,CASNNGGTGHYRTYNEQFF,TGTGCCAGCAACAACGGAGGGACAGGGCATTACCGGACTTACAATGAGCAGTTCTTC
many,TRBJ1-2,TRBV28,NA,CATLPRADGYTF,TGTGCCACCCTGCCCAGGGCGGATGGCTACACCTTC
few,TRBJ2-2,TRBV7-2,NA,CASRGRDSLSTGELFF,TGTGCCAGCAGAGGCCGAGACAGTTTATCCACCGGGGAGCTGTTTTTT
few,TRBJ2-2,TRBV20-1,NA,CSASDGAHTGELFF,TGCAGTGCTAGTGACGGGGCGCACACCGGGGAGCTGTTTTTT
many,TRBJ2-4,TRBV20-1,TRBD2,CSARGLAGGPAKNIQYF,TGCAGTGCTAGAGGCCTAGCGGGGGGGCCGGCCAAAAACATTCAGTACTTC
few,TRBJ1-2,TRBV4-1,NA,CASSQEQTDYGYTF,TGCGCCAGCAGCCAAGAACAGACGGACTATGGCTACACCTTC
many,TRBJ2-4,TRBV20-1,NA,CSAPFTDRAKNIQYF,TGCAGTGCTCCTTTCACGGACAGAGCCAAAAACATTCAGTACTTC
NA,TRBJ1-3,TRBV4-1,NA,CASSGPAGPRNTIYF,TGCGCCAGCAGCGGGCCCGCGGGACCAAGAAACACCATATATTTT
NA,TRBJ1-6,TRBV5-1,TRBD1,CASSLKGGGDYNSPLHF,TGCGCCAGCAGCTTAAAAGGAGGGGGCGACTATAATTCACCCCTCCACTTT
many,TRBJ2-1,TRBV12-3/TRBV12-4,TRBD1,CASSLRGLYNEQFF,TGTGCCAGCAGTTTAAGGGGGCTCTACAATGAGCAGTTCTTC
NA,TRBJ1-2,TRBV12-3/TRBV12-4,TRBD1,CASSLRHSGRGDYGYTF,TGTGCCAGCAGTTTACGTCATTCGGGCAGGGGGGACTATGGCTACACCTTC
many,TRBJ1-5,TRBV12-3/TRBV12-4,NA,CASSYYSNQPQHF,TGTGCCAGCAGTTACTATAGCAATCAGCCCCAGCATTTT
NA,TRBJ1-5,TRBV4-2,NA,CASSPDNNQPQHF,TGTGCCAGCAGTCCGGACAACAATCAGCCCCAGCATTTT
NA,TRBJ2-1,TRBV18,TRBD1,CASSPRSQGRSSEQFF,TGTGCCAGCTCACCACGGTCACAGGGGCGTTCCTCCGAGCAGTTCTTC
NA,TRBJ1-5,TRBV5-6,TRBD1,CASSITGEQPQHF,TGTGCCAGCAGCATAACAGGGGAGCAGCCCCAGCATTTT
few,TRBJ2-2,TRBV7-6,TRBD2,CASSTRLAGITGELFF,TGTGCCAGCAGCACTAGACTAGCGGGGATAACCGGGGAGCTGTTTTTT
NA,TRBJ2-1,TRBV19,NA,CASMVLDEQFF,TGTGCCAGTATGGTCCTCGATGAGCAGTTCTTC
NA,TRBJ2-3,TRBV20-1,NA,CSARDILGETDTQYF,TGCAGTGCTAGAGATATTTTGGGGGAAACAGATACGCAGTATTTT
many,TRBJ2-3,TRBV20-1,NA,CSANLGQASTDTQYF,TGCAGTGCTAACCTCGGGCAGGCTAGCACAGATACGCAGTATTTT
few,TRBJ1-2,TRBV19,NA,CASSISRGYTF,TGTGCCAGTAGTATTTCCCGAGGCTACACCTTC
NA,TRBJ2-1,TRBV3-1,NA,CASSPGDSTSQFF,TGTGCCAGCAGCCCGGGGGACTCGACGTCTCAGTTCTTC
few,TRBJ2-1,TRBV20-1,NA,CSVKRWGANEQFF,TGCAGTGTCAAGAGATGGGGGGCCAATGAGCAGTTCTTC
few,TRBJ1-2,TRBV5-5,NA,CASSLSGRNNYGYTF,TGTGCCAGCAGCTTGTCCGGCCGGAATAACTATGGCTACACCTTC
few,TRBJ2-3,TRBV27,TRBD2,CASSPRGGHGDRQYF,TGTGCCAGCAGTCCGCGGGGGGGCCATGGAGATAGGCAGTATTTT
few,TRBJ2-3,TRBV11-2,NA,CASSPAGAGTDTQYF,TGTGCCAGCAGCCCCGCGGGGGCAGGGACAGATACGCAGTATTTT
NA,TRBJ1-2,TRBV7-8,NA,CASTGGLYGYTF,TGTGCCAGCACGGGTGGACTCTATGGCTACACCTTC
NA,TRBJ2-4,TRBV12-3/TRBV12-4,TRBD1,CASSPPGQGAKNIQYF,TGTGCCAGCAGTCCGCCCGGACAGGGGGCCAAAAACATTCAGTACTTC
few,TRBJ2-3,TRBV6-2/TRBV6-3,NA,CASCRWSTDTQYF,TGTGCCAGCTGCCGATGGAGCACAGATACGCAGTATTTT
few,TRBJ2-1,TRBV6-1,TRBD2,CASLITSGGSYNEQFF,TGTGCCAGCCTAATTACTAGCGGGGGGAGTTACAATGAGCAGTTCTTC
many,TRBJ1-5,TRBV6-6,NA,CASIAGWGEQPQHF,TGTGCCAGCATCGCCGGGTGGGGGGAACAGCCCCAGCATTTT
many,TRBJ2-4,TRBV7-3,TRBD1,CASSAWTGKAKNIQYF,TGTGCCAGCAGCGCCTGGACAGGGAAAGCCAAAAACATTCAGTACTTC
NA,TRBJ2-2,TRBV5-1,TRBD1,CASSFDRGYTGELFF,TGCGCCAGCAGCTTTGACAGGGGATACACCGGGGAGCTGTTTTTT
few,TRBJ1-2,TRBV6-4,TRBD1,CASSDGGTDGYTF,TGTGCCAGCAGTGACGGGGGGACAGATGGCTACACCTTC
few,TRBJ1-6,TRBV7-9,TRBD1,CASSYTLTGNNSPLHF,TGTGCCAGCAGCTACACCCTGACAGGGAATAATTCACCCCTCCACTTT